The sequence of this TCR beta chain was determined in a study of cytomegalovirus exposure and HLA in healthy donors. Regarding the study as a whole: Fewer N-insertions than the roughly 670-donor mean were reportedly shown by an Asian-associated ancestry cluster in a later analysis. Common viral pathogens seemed to be connected with several of the most significant clusters, according to a later analysis. A list of around 150 TCR beta chains associated with cytomegalovirus was given. Association of a missense DCLRE1C variant with TCR beta V- and J-gene trimming was reported in a later analysis.

The germline V gene has CDR1 SGHTS and CDR2 YDEGEE. V shed 4 bases, J shed 5 bases, and the junction held 9 bases outside the gene matches. The CDR3 is 17 residues long. About this clone: Its antigen is still unknown.

PCR was performed using 60 Vbeta and 13 Jbeta primers. Repertoires were generated with immunoSEQ multiplex PCR, while TCRdb's copy carries only in-frame clones and drops some. The sample has some 170,000 clones; about 75% are singletons. The receptor comes from a woman in her forties or fifties in good health and CMV-seropositive. Input material: PBMCs. The rearrangement uses TRBV5-8 and TRBJ2-3, with TRBD2 identical over 14 bases. CDR3 sequence (DNA): TGTGCCAGCAGCAGGGGACTAGCGGGGGCCCGGGGAGATACGCAGTATTTT. This translates into CASSRGLAGARGDTQYF.